These T cell receptor beta chains were read from a single sample in a study of T-cell memory formation after mild COVID-19. TCRdb fed the 5' RACE reads into MiXCR, producing one record per CDR3 protein. The sample consists of 580,000 or so distinct CDR3 sequences, 15% to 20% of them appearing once. Sequencing used PBMCs or a T cell subset sorted from them (not recorded which). Every receptor here comes from an adult woman who had mild COVID-19 (a few samples of this study predate the infection). Cell type and time point are not known. CDR3s include the opening cysteine and the closing phenylalanine or tryptophan. D genes are given only for firm matches. Clone size is not always given. Where it is, it says once, few, many or a class for expanded clones.

V gene	clone size	CDR3 length	D gene	J gene	CDR3 DNA	CDR3 protein
TRBV7-9	NA	13	TRBD2	TRBJ2-7	TGTGCCAGCAGCCCCTGGGACCGGGGGGGGGAGTACTTC	CASSPWDRGGEYF
TRBV29-1	many	13	NA	TRBJ2-2	TGCAGCGTAAAGACAGTGAACACCGGGGAGCTGTTTTTT	CSVKTVNTGELFF
TRBV12-3/TRBV12-4	NA	16	TRBD2	TRBJ2-1	TGTGCCAGCAGTCCTCAGACTAGCCGGGGGTACAATGAGCAGTTCTTC	CASSPQTSRGYNEQFF
TRBV11-2	few	16	TRBD2	TRBJ2-3	TGTGCCAGCAGCCAAGGCTCGACTAGCGGGTCAGATACGCAGTATTTT	CASSQGSTSGSDTQYF
TRBV5-1	few	14	NA	TRBJ1-1	TGCGCCAGCAGCTGGGGAGGAGGGGGCACTGAAGCTTTCTTT	CASSWGGGGTEAFF
TRBV5-1	once	17	NA	TRBJ1-5	TGCGCCAGCAGCTTGGGGACCGGGCCGCGGAGCAATCAGCCCCAGCATTTT	CASSLGTGPRSNQPQHF
TRBV7-8	few	13	NA	TRBJ1-4	TGTGCCAGCAGCTTAGCTTACTCGGAAAAACTGTTTTTT	CASSLAYSEKLFF
TRBV14	NA	14	TRBD2	TRBJ2-1	TGTGCCAGCAGCCAAGAGGAAGCGCGGGGGACGGGGTTCTTC	CASSQEEARGTGFF
TRBV12-3/TRBV12-4	few	16	TRBD2	TRBJ2-4	TGTGCCAGCAGTTACGAGGGACTAGGGGCCAGAAACATTCAGTACTTC	CASSYEGLGARNIQYF
TRBV7-9	few	14	NA	TRBJ1-5	TGTGCCAGCAGCTCTAGCGATGGCAATCAGCCCCAGCATTTT	CASSSSDGNQPQHF
TRBV28	NA	14	NA	TRBJ2-1	TGTGCCAGCCCCCCCACTAGCTCCTACAATGAGCAGTTCTTC	CASPPTSSYNEQFF
TRBV27	once	13	NA	TRBJ2-7	TGTGCCAGCAGTTTGGCGGTTTGGAACGAGCAGTACTTC	CASSLAVWNEQYF
TRBV6-2/TRBV6-3	NA	16	TRBD2	TRBJ2-5	TGTGCCAGCAGAGAGATCGGGACTAGCGGCCAAGAGACCCAGTACTTC	CASREIGTSGQETQYF
TRBV20-1	NA	15	TRBD1	TRBJ1-2	TGCAGTGTGCGGGACAGGGGTTCGATCGGATATGGCTACAACTTC	CSVRDRGSIGYGYNF
TRBV19	few	14	TRBD2	TRBJ2-3	TGTGCCAGTAGTATGAGCGGGGCCACGGATACGCAGTATTTT	CASSMSGATDTQYF
TRBV18	NA	13	NA	TRBJ1-5	TGTGCCAGCTCACTCGACAGGCAAGGGCCCCAGCATTTT	CASSLDRQGPQHF
TRBV12-3/TRBV12-4	NA	13	TRBD2	TRBJ2-5	TGTGCCAGCGGGGGGGTACTACAAGAGACCCAGTACTTC	CASGGVLQETQYF
TRBV4-3	NA	17	TRBD2	TRBJ2-1	TGCGCCAGCAGCCAAGAGCTTTCCGGGGGAGGGCGAGATGAGCAGTTCTTC	CASSQELSGGGRDEQFF
TRBV20-1	NA	13	NA	TRBJ1-1	TGCAGTGCTAGACCCAAGGGGCAGGAGTGGGGGCGATTT	CSARPKGQEWGRF
TRBV6-4	many	14	TRBD1	TRBJ2-3	TGTGCCAGCAGTGACTCGACAGGGCCAGATACGCAGTATTTT	CASSDSTGPDTQYF
TRBV20-1	NA	13	TRBD2	TRBJ2-7	TGCAGTGCTGGGGGGACTAACTACTACGAGCAGTACTTC	CSAGGTNYYEQYF
TRBV5-6	few	15	NA	TRBJ1-5	TGTGCCAGCAGCTTGGAGGGTAGCGGCAATCAGCCCCAGCATTTT	CASSLEGSGNQPQHF
TRBV12-3/TRBV12-4	NA	13	NA	TRBJ1-2	TGTGCCAGCAGTTTGCGAGGGTTGGATGGCTACACCTTC	CASSLRGLDGYTF
TRBV12-3/TRBV12-4	NA	11	TRBD1	TRBJ2-7	TGTGCCAGCAGTTCCCGACAGGGGAGGTACTTC	CASSSRQGRYF
TRBV7-6	few	15	TRBD1	TRBJ2-1	TGTGCCAGCAGCTCGACAGGGGGCGCGGAAGGTGAGCAGTTCTTC	CASSSTGGAEGEQFF
TRBV18	NA	14	NA	TRBJ2-2	TGTGCCAGCTCACCACGACAGCTGACCGGGGAGCTGTTTTTT	CASSPRQLTGELFF
TRBV20-1	NA	18	TRBD2	TRBJ2-5	TGCAGTGCTAGAGGTGGGACTAGCGGGGGACTCATCCAAGAGACCCAGTACTTC	CSARGGTSGGLIQETQYF
TRBV4-2	NA	18	NA	TRBJ1-5	TGTGCCAGCAGCCAAGATGGGCAGGGAATAGCGCTCTATCAGCCCCAGCATTTT	CASSQDGQGIALYQPQHF
TRBV5-1	many	15	TRBD1	TRBJ2-7	TGCGCCAGCAGCAGGGGGACAGGGGGCTTCGACGAGCAGTACTTC	CASSRGTGGFDEQYF
TRBV5-4	NA	14	TRBD1	TRBJ2-7	TGTGCCAGCAGCAACAGGGGTACAGGGGGCGAGCAGTACTTC	CASSNRGTGGEQYF
TRBV12-3/TRBV12-4	few	13	NA	TRBJ2-7	TGTGCCAGCAAACAGGGATTACGGTACGAGCAGTACTTC	CASKQGLRYEQYF
TRBV18	NA	16	TRBD1	TRBJ1-5	TGTGCCAGCTCACCGCAATCCGGGACAGGGGTTCAGCCCCAGCATTTT	CASSPQSGTGVQPQHF
TRBV29-1	NA	14	NA	TRBJ1-1	TGCAGCGTTGGTGTTCCGGGCCTCGACACTGAAGCTTTCTTT	CSVGVPGLDTEAFF
TRBV7-9	few	15	NA	TRBJ2-7	TGTGCCAGCAGCTTCGATGGGGGCTTTTCCTACGAGCAGTACTTC	CASSFDGGFSYEQYF
TRBV27	NA	13	NA	TRBJ1-1	TGTGCCAGCAGTTTAAGGGGGGTGCCCGAAGCTTTCTTT	CASSLRGVPEAFF
TRBV6-7	NA	15	NA	TRBJ2-7	TGTGCCAGCAGTTACTCGTGGGGGTACCCCTACGAGCAGTACTTC	CASSYSWGYPYEQYF
TRBV7-8	few	16	TRBD1	TRBJ1-4	TGTGCCAGCAGCCGAGACAGACAGGGGGCTCGGGAAAAACTGTTTTTT	CASSRDRQGAREKLFF
TRBV6-1	few	15	TRBD2	TRBJ2-1	TGTGCCAGCAAGTTGGGGCTAGCGGGCTACAATGAGCAGTTCTTC	CASKLGLAGYNEQFF
TRBV19	NA	13	NA	TRBJ1-6	TGTGCCAGAACTACAGGGACTAATTCACCCCTCCACTTT	CARTTGTNSPLHF
TRBV7-2	few	13	NA	TRBJ2-1	TGTGCCAGCAGCTTAGGAGCGGCGAATGAGCAGTTCTTC	CASSLGAANEQFF
TRBV12-3/TRBV12-4	few	15	TRBD1	TRBJ2-7	TGTGCCAGCAGTTCTCCGGACAGGGGTCTGTACGAGCAGTACTTC	CASSSPDRGLYEQYF
TRBV20-1	NA	15	NA	TRBJ2-2	TGCAGTGCCAGAGGGGAGACGGGGCCCGCCGGGGAGCTGTTTTTT	CSARGETGPAGELFF
TRBV6-5	NA	15	NA	TRBJ2-5	TGTGCCAGCAGTTACTCGATAAGGAGAAAAGAGACCCAGTACTTC	CASSYSIRRKETQYF
TRBV12-3/TRBV12-4	many	17	TRBD1	TRBJ2-1	TGTGCCAGCAGCCCTCGCACCGGGACAGGGTCAATAAATGAGCAGTTCTTC	CASSPRTGTGSINEQFF
TRBV7-9	few	13	NA	TRBJ2-1	TGTGCCAGCAGCTTTCCCAGGGACAAAAAGCAGTTCTTC	CASSFPRDKKQFF
TRBV5-1	NA	16	NA	TRBJ2-7	TGCGCCAGCAGCGGCGGAGAGGGCTTCACATCCTACGAGCAGTACTTC	CASSGGEGFTSYEQYF
TRBV5-1	NA	13	NA	TRBJ1-1	TGCGCCTGCAGCTTGGAGGTGCAGGCTGAAGCTTTCTTT	CACSLEVQAEAFF
TRBV9	NA	16	TRBD2	TRBJ2-5	TGTGCCAGCAGCCCCCGGACTAGCGGGGCCCCAGAGACCCAGTACTTC	CASSPRTSGAPETQYF
TRBV15	many	17	NA	TRBJ1-5	TGTGCCACCAGCAGAGGCTTGGGGGATGGAGGCAATCAGCCCCAGCATTTT	CATSRGLGDGGNQPQHF
TRBV9	many	15	NA	TRBJ2-7	TGTGCCAGCAGCCCCCGGACAGACAACTCCTACGAGCAGTACTTC	CASSPRTDNSYEQYF
TRBV7-2	many	15	NA	TRBJ1-4	TGTGCCAGCAGCTTAAGCCCGGACACTGGTGAAAAACTGTTTTTT	CASSLSPDTGEKLFF
TRBV3-1	NA	13	NA	TRBJ1-4	TGTGCCAGCAGCCTCGGACTAGGGGAAAAACTGTTTTTT	CASSLGLGEKLFF
TRBV12-3/TRBV12-4	NA	17	NA	TRBJ2-1	TGTGCCAGCAGTTTAGCCGCCTTCCCCCTCACCTACAATGAGCAGTTCTTC	CASSLAAFPLTYNEQFF
TRBV5-5	few	16	TRBD1	TRBJ1-6	TGTGCCAGCAGCTTGGATCCAGGGGGTGTTAATTCACCCCTCCACTTT	CASSLDPGGVNSPLHF
TRBV7-9	NA	17	TRBD1	TRBJ1-3	TGTGCCAGCAGCTTGGGGCGAGGGGACAGCTCTGGAAACACCATATATTTT	CASSLGRGDSSGNTIYF
TRBV5-1	few	13	NA	TRBJ2-7	TGCGCCAGCAGCTTCGGGTACTCCTACGAGCAGTACTTC	CASSFGYSYEQYF
TRBV13	NA	14	NA	TRBJ1-1	TGTGCCAGCAGAGAACACCTTCTGAACACTGAAGCTTTCTTT	CASREHLLNTEAFF
TRBV9	few	17	TRBD2	TRBJ2-1	TGTGCCAGCAGCGACCCTAGCGGGGGGAGCACCTACAATGAGCAGTTCTTC	CASSDPSGGSTYNEQFF
TRBV12-3/TRBV12-4	NA	16	NA	TRBJ1-1	TGTGCCAGCAGTTTAGTCCAGGGGAGTTCGGGCACTGAAGCTTTCTTT	CASSLVQGSSGTEAFF
TRBV27	few	13	NA	TRBJ1-2	TGTGCCAGCAGTTCTACCCCAATCTCTGGCTACACCTTC	CASSSTPISGYTF